These T cell receptor beta chains were read from a single sample in a study of breast tumors, draining lymph nodes, adjacent tissues. TCRdb reanalysed the multiplex PCR reads using MiXCR and keeps one entry per CDR3 protein. The table records approximately 200,000 distinct CDR3 sequences, approximately 30% of them present only once. Material for sequencing was axillary lymph node tissue. The receptors were gathered from a female donor with breast cancer. Some clones in this sample may be carry-over from other donors' samples. CDR3s include the opening cysteine and the closing phenylalanine or tryptophan. The order of the fields is clone size, CDR3 length, J gene, D gene, V gene, CDR3 DNA, CDR3 protein. D genes are given only for firm matches. Some rows mark clone size as missing; the rest say once, few, many or name a class of expanded clone.

many | 19 | TRBJ2-3 | TRBD2 | TRBV5-1 | TGCGCCAGCAACTCCGGGACTAGCGGGGGGGGTACCTACACAGATACGCAGTATTTT | CASNSGTSGGGTYTDTQYF
once | 12 | TRBJ2-1 | TRBD2 | TRBV10-3 | TGTGCCATTAGCGGGAGGGCGGGGGAGCAGTTCTTC | CAISGRAGEQFF
many | 14 | TRBJ1-4 | TRBD1 | TRBV19 | TGTGCCAGTAGTATGGGACAGGGTAATGAAAAACTGTTTTTT | CASSMGQGNEKLFF
- | 13 | TRBJ2-2 | TRBD2 | TRBV7-9 | TGTGCCAGCAGCACCCGGACTAGCGGGGAGCTGTTTTTT | CASSTRTSGELFF
many | 16 | TRBJ2-2 | - | TRBV7-3 | TGTGCCAGCAGCAAGTATGGGGGTTCTAACACCGGGGAGCTGTTTTTT | CASSKYGGSNTGELFF
many | 15 | TRBJ2-3 | - | TRBV6-2/TRBV6-3 | TGTGCCAGCAGTTACGGCCAGGGCGCAGCTGATACGCAGTATTTT | CASSYGQGAADTQYF
many | 15 | TRBJ1-6 | - | TRBV5-6 | TGTGCCAGCAGCTTGGGCGGGGCGCGGAATTCACCCCTCCACTTT | CASSLGGARNSPLHF
many | 15 | TRBJ1-5 | - | TRBV9 | TGTGCCAGCAGCAAAGGGACGGTTATAGATCAGCCCCAGCATTTT | CASSKGTVIDQPQHF
many | 15 | TRBJ1-4 | - | TRBV4-3 | TGCGCCAGCAGCCAAGATCGGTCAGGGAGGGAAAAACTGTTTTTT | CASSQDRSGREKLFF
many | 12 | TRBJ1-2 | - | TRBV10-3 | TGTGCCATCAGTGATCCGGGAGTGGGCTACACCTTC | CAISDPGVGYTF